The rows below give T cell receptor beta chains drawn from one sample of a study of T cell repertoires in cytomegalovirus infection. The antigens these receptors bind are not known. Via MiXCR, TCRdb re-called the reads, giving one row per CDR3 protein. The sample holds under 500,000 distinct CDR3 sequences, roughly 43% seen once. This sample comprised cultured PBMCs, obtained from culture after CMV antigen stimulation. These receptors all stem from a human donor in good health (CMV status not recorded). Some clones in this sample may be carry-over from other donors' samples. The CDR3 runs from the conserved cysteine through the conserved F or W. The D gene is left open where the match is weak. Where a row states a size, it is once, few, many or the class of an expanded clone; other rows omit it.

v_gene	j_gene	abundance	d_gene	CDR3aa	CDR3nt
TRBV5-1	TRBJ2-2	.	.	CASSLAMRASNTGELFF	TGCGCCAGCAGCTTGGCCATGCGGGCTTCGAACACCGGGGAGCTGTTTTTT
TRBV4-2	TRBJ2-7	.	.	CASSQAPGNRYEQYF	TGTGCCAGCAGCCAAGCCCCGGGAAACCGCTACGAGCAGTACTTC
TRBV6-5	TRBJ1-1	.	.	CASSYSFGAPKSTEAFF	TGTGCCAGCAGTTATTCCTTTGGGGCCCCTAAGAGCACTGAAGCTTTCTTT
TRBV12-3/TRBV12-4	TRBJ2-1	.	TRBD2	CASSNIAGGPKEQFF	TGTGCCAGCAGCAATATAGCGGGGGGGCCGAAAGAGCAGTTCTTC
TRBV7-2	TRBJ2-3	few	TRBD2	CASSLDRSGAGTDTQYF	TGTGCCAGCAGCTTAGACCGAAGCGGGGCCGGCACAGATACGCAGTATTTT
TRBV13	TRBJ2-7	once	.	CASSLDSTGSYEQYF	TGTGCCAGCAGCTTAGACAGTACTGGCTCCTACGAGCAGTACTTC
TRBV27	TRBJ1-1	few	TRBD1	CASSINRRQGDTEAFF	TGTGCCAGCAGTATTAACAGGCGACAGGGGGACACTGAAGCTTTCTTT
TRBV7-2	TRBJ2-3	few	TRBD2	CASSLTGTSGSRTDTQYF	TGTGCCAGCAGCCTCACCGGGACTAGCGGGAGCCGCACAGATACGCAGTATTTT
TRBV6-8	TRBJ2-5	.	TRBD2	CASSYSSGLQETQYF	TGTGCCAGCAGTTACTCTAGCGGGCTTCAAGAGACCCAGTACTTC
TRBV7-2	TRBJ2-1	few	TRBD2	CASSSRLAGTGYNEQFF	TGTGCCAGCAGCTCCCGGCTAGCGGGGACGGGCTACAATGAGCAGTTCTTC
TRBV2	TRBJ1-5	.	TRBD1	CASRNDRGDQPQHF	TGTGCCAGCAGGAACGACAGGGGGGATCAGCCCCAGCATTTT
TRBV12-3/TRBV12-4	TRBJ1-2	.	TRBD1	CASSRGQGARGYTF	TGTGCCAGCAGCCGCGGACAGGGGGCGCGGGGCTACACCTTC
TRBV6-1	TRBJ1-3	.	.	CASSAGTSLLPGNTIYF	TGTGCCAGCAGTGCCGGGACAAGTTTGCTACCCGGAAACACCATATATTTT
TRBV6-1	TRBJ2-4	few	.	CARPQILRDGVPLAKNIQYF	TGTGCCAGACCGCAAATTTTGAGGGACGGAGTCCCGTTAGCCAAAAACATTCAGTACTTC
TRBV19	TRBJ2-2	.	.	CASSGQVAGELFF	TGTGCCAGTAGTGGGCAGGTCGCCGGGGAGCTGTTTTTT
TRBV6-2/TRBV6-3	TRBJ1-6	.	.	CASSYGQYNSPLHF	TGTGCCAGCAGTTACGGACAATATAATTCACCCCTCCACTTT
TRBV14	TRBJ1-4	few	.	CASSQVYGAVNEKLFF	TGTGCCAGCAGCCAAGTTTATGGGGCGGTGAATGAAAAACTGTTTTTT
TRBV19	TRBJ1-5	.	.	CASSINRHQPQHF	TGTGCCAGTAGTATAAACAGGCATCAGCCCCAGCATTTT
TRBV20-1	TRBJ2-2	.	.	CSASYPNTGELFF	TGCAGTGCTAGCTACCCCAACACCGGGGAGCTGTTTTTT
TRBV14	TRBJ1-1	.	.	CASSHGRSSEAFF	TGTGCCAGCAGCCACGGGCGAAGCTCTGAAGCTTTCTTT
TRBV12-3/TRBV12-4	TRBJ2-1	.	.	CASSRDMGASHYNEQFF	TGTGCCAGCAGCCGTGACATGGGGGCAAGCCACTACAATGAGCAGTTCTTC
TRBV12-3/TRBV12-4	TRBJ1-5	.	.	CASSFRNSNQPQHF	TGTGCCAGTAGTTTCAGGAATAGCAATCAGCCCCAGCATTTT
TRBV7-6	TRBJ2-1	.	.	CASSSTPGGGKGSYNEQFF	TGTGCCAGCAGCTCGACCCCCGGCGGAGGAAAGGGGTCCTACAATGAGCAGTTCTTC
TRBV12-5	TRBJ2-7	.	.	CASGSGGGYEQYF	TGTGCTAGTGGTTCCGGGGGAGGCTACGAGCAGTACTTC
TRBV5-1	TRBJ2-2	once	.	CASTVGDAGELFF	TGCGCCAGCACCGTTGGGGACGCCGGGGAGCTGTTTTTT
TRBV20-1	TRBJ2-1	few	.	CSARDPAVENNEQFF	TGCAGTGCTAGAGATCCGGCTGTGGAGAACAATGAGCAGTTCTTC
TRBV15	TRBJ2-3	.	.	CATSRSGYRTDTQYF	TGTGCCACCAGCAGGTCGGGGTATCGCACAGATACGCAGTATTTT
TRBV4-1	TRBJ2-1	.	.	CASSPPTFGNEQFF	TGCGCCAGCAGCCCCCCGACGTTCGGGAATGAGCAGTTCTTC
TRBV12-3/TRBV12-4	TRBJ2-3	few	TRBD2	CASSPPLGGGARDTQYF	TGTGCCAGCAGCCCCCCCCTGGGCGGGGGGGCCAGAGATACGCAGTATTTT
TRBV7-9	TRBJ2-1	.	.	CASSSSSGGSRFF	TGTGCCAGCAGCTCCTCGTCGGGCGGGTCAAGGTTCTTC
TRBV12-3/TRBV12-4	TRBJ2-1	.	TRBD2	CASSTGTSVANEQFF	TGTGCCAGCAGTACCGGGACTAGCGTGGCCAATGAGCAGTTCTTC
TRBV5-6	TRBJ1-2	few	TRBD1	CASSWTGGHGYTF	TGTGCCAGCAGCTGGACAGGGGGCCATGGCTACACCTTC
TRBV7-2	TRBJ2-2	few	.	CASSPLVRGELFF	TGTGCCAGCAGCCCACTCGTCCGCGGGGAGCTGTTTTTT
TRBV19	TRBJ1-1	many	.	CASSKIPPTTGTEAFF	TGTGCCAGTAGTAAGATCCCCCCAACGACAGGCACTGAAGCTTTCTTT
TRBV12-3/TRBV12-4	TRBJ2-7	.	TRBD2	CASSRLAGAPYEQYF	TGTGCCAGCAGCAGACTAGCGGGGGCCCCCTACGAGCAGTACTTC
TRBV7-9	TRBJ1-2	.	.	CASRPDSQGYTF	TGTGCCAGCAGACCGGACTCTCAAGGCTACACCTTC
TRBV10-3	TRBJ1-5	.	.	CAIGPVGQPQHF	TGTGCCATCGGGCCGGTAGGACAGCCCCAGCATTTT
TRBV2	TRBJ1-1	.	.	CASTNDGNTEAFF	TGTGCCAGCACCAATGACGGAAACACTGAAGCTTTCTTT
TRBV6-6	TRBJ2-7	few	TRBD1	CASRTGSLMGQYF	TGTGCCAGCAGGACAGGGTCATTGATGGGGCAGTACTTC
TRBV7-6	TRBJ2-5	few	.	CASGTLGRGGQETQYF	TGTGCCAGCGGGACTCTCGGGCGAGGGGGACAAGAGACCCAGTACTTC
TRBV7-6	TRBJ1-2	.	TRBD1	CASSLKPQEGGLGYGYTF	TGTGCCAGCAGCTTAAAACCCCAGGAAGGGGGCCTCGGCTATGGCTACACCTTC
TRBV7-2	TRBJ1-4	many	.	CASSLRAGSGGEKLFF	TGTGCCAGCAGCTTAAGGGCCGGGTCCGGAGGTGAAAAACTGTTTTTT
TRBV6-5	TRBJ1-2	.	.	CASSPLGELGGYTF	TGTGCCAGCAGCCCTCTCGGGGAACTTGGTGGCTACACCTTC